Listed here are 20 T cell receptor beta chains from one sample, sequenced in a study of blood T cell repertoires in COVID-19. The protocol was immunoSEQ multiplex PCR, while the TCRdb copy is restricted to in-frame clones and leaves out a portion. This sample has a few hundred thousand clones, with about four fifths found just once. The sequencing input was peripheral blood. These receptors were taken from a woman of 80 years or more with acute or convalescent COVID-19.

The CDR3 region has the DNA TGCGCCAGCAGCCTTCAGACTAGCGGGGGGGTTGATGAGCAGTTCTTC. Its translation: CASSLQTSGGVDEQFF. V is TRBV4-1 and J is TRBJ2-1; 14 bases are shared with TRBD2. CDR1 and CDR2 (germline): MGHRA, YSYEKL. This CDR3 is built from 16 residues. The V segment lost 4 bases and the J segment 8 bases; nucleotides outside the gene matches: 7.

There are many counts of this clone. V gene TRBV12-3 or TRBV12-4 combines with J gene TRBJ1-2; D is uncertain. V gave up 5 bases and J gave up 4 bases, with 8 bases separating them. The CDR3 spans 12 residues. CDR3 DNA sequence: TGTGCCAGCAGTCCCCCCGGCTATGGCTACACCTTC. It translates to CASSPPGYGYTF.

The chain combines TRBV7-2 with TRBJ1-2, with D possibly TRBD1 on 6 matching bases. Germline V gene sequence: CDR1 SGHTA, CDR2 FQGNSA. V lost 8 bases and J 1 base, leaving 14 bases between the germline ends. The CDR3 length is 14 residues. The DNA of the CDR3 is TGTGCCAGCGGAACGGACAGCCTTAACTATGGCTACACCTTC. Its translation: CASGTDSLNYGYTF.

This chain joins TRBV6-2 or TRBV6-3 and TRBJ1-4; D unresolved. CDR1 is MNHEY, CDR2 SVGEGT, per germline. There are 14 residues in the CDR3. Trimming removed 2 bases from V and 7 bases from J, with 11 bases in between. The CDR3 region has the DNA TGTGCCAGCAGTTACGAGGGATTCGTTGAAAAACTGTTTTTT. It yields the protein CASSYEGFVEKLFF.

The genes are TRBV5-1 and TRBJ2-1; D is undetermined. CDR1 SGHRS and CDR2 YFSETQ come from the germline V gene. The CDR3 runs 14 residues. Trimming shortened V by 4 bases and J by 0 bases, and 8 bases separated the two germline ends. The DNA of the CDR3 is TGCGCCAGCAGCCTACAGAGCTCCTACAATGAGCAGTTCTTC. This sequence encodes CASSLQSSYNEQFF.

The chain carries TRBV6-2 or TRBV6-3 and TRBJ2-1, with a weak D call TRBD2 (7 bases). V lost 6 bases and J lost 7, with 16 bases in between. The CDR3 consists of 14 residues. Germline V lookup: CDR1 MNHEY, CDR2 SVGEGT. The CDR3 region has the DNA TGTGCCAGCAGCTCTCCGGGGGGCCGTAATGAGCAGTTCTTC. This codes for CASSSPGGRNEQFF.

The chain combines TRBV28 with TRBJ2-3; 8 positions match TRBD1. J gave up 3 bases and V 6 bases, and 5 bases lay outside the gene matches. The germline CDR1 and CDR2 sequences are MDHEN and SYDVKM. The CDR3 contains 14 residues. The CDR3 reads CASRTGGGTDTQYF. CDR3 nucleotides: TGTGCCAGCAGAACAGGGGGTGGGACAGATACGCAGTATTTT.

This chain uses TRBV7-8 with TRBJ2-7; TRBD1 matches 7 bases. The germline V gene has CDR1 SGHVS and CDR2 FQNEAQ. This CDR3 contains 12 residues. V lost 5 bases, J lost 6 bases, and 4 bases stayed unmatched. The CDR3 is CASSLGTVEQYF. The CDR3 DNA sequence: TGTGCCAGCAGCCTCGGGACAGTCGAGCAGTACTTC. The full variable domain, completed using reference TRBV7-8 and TRBJ2-7, is GAGVSQSPRYKVAKRGQDVALRCDPISGHVSLFWYQQALGQGPEFLTYFQNEAQLDKSGLPSDRFFAERPEGSVSTLKIQRTQQEDSAVYLCASSLGTVEQYFGPGTRLTVT.

DNA of the CDR3: TGTGCCAGTATTCCGACAGGCCTGCTGTATGGCTACACCTTC. Protein: CASIPTGLLYGYTF. This rearrangement joins TRBV19 to TRBJ1-2, with D tentatively TRBD1 (6 bases). The CDR3 is 14 residues long. The V gene's germline CDR1 is LNHDA and CDR2 SQIVND (reference sequence). Trimming pared 7 bases from V and 5 bases from J, leaving 17 bases between.

The chain has TRBV19 and TRBJ2-1, with 10 bases identical to TRBD2. Germline V gene data show CDR1 as LNHDA and CDR2 as SQIVND (reference sequence). Trimming cost V 4 bases and J 3 bases; bases outside gene matches: 9. This CDR3 region has 17 residues. For the CDR3, the DNA is TGTGCCAGTAGTACCCCCCGGCTAGCGGGAGACTACAATGAGCAGTTCTTC. Protein product: CASSTPRLAGDYNEQFF.

On this clone: Within the sample, other DNA sequences also encode this same CDR3. The chain carries TRBV24-1 and TRBJ2-3, with 7 bases identical to TRBD1. Germline V lookup: CDR1 KGHDR, CDR2 SFDVKD. V shed 0 bases and J 1 base; nucleotides not matched to a gene: 0. The CDR3 sequence is 15 residues long. CDR3 nucleotides: TGTGCCACCAGTGATTTGACAGGGGGCACAGATACGCAGTATTTT. Its protein product is CATSDLTGGTDTQYF.

The chain employs TRBV6-5 and TRBJ2-7; possible D gene TRBD2, 5 bases. Germline V gene lookup returns CDR1 MNHEY and CDR2 SVGAGI. The V end was cut by 6 bases, the J end by 2 bases, with 14 bases between. The CDR3 has 14 amino acids. The CDR3 sequence: CASRWAGPTYEQYF. The CDR3 bases are TGTGCCAGCAGGTGGGCGGGTCCCACCTACGAGCAGTACTTC.

This rearrangement joins TRBV6-5 to TRBJ1-2; TRBD1 aligns across 10 bases. The CDR3 is made up of 14 amino acids. Per germline, CDR1 MNHEY and CDR2 SVGAGI. Germline trimming cut 6 bases from V and 8 bases from J; bases unmatched to any gene: 9. CDR3 coding DNA: TGTGCCAGCAGGCTGGACAGGGGGATTCGGGGCTACACCTTC. Encoded protein: CASRLDRGIRGYTF.

There are a few counts of this clone. The DNA of the CDR3 is TGTGCCAGCAGCTTTGGGGGGTATTCACCCCTCCACTTT. Residues: CASSFGGYSPLHF. The chain joins TRBV11-3 to TRBJ1-6; D is possibly TRBD1 (5 bases). Between the trimmed V and J ends, which lost 3 bases and 8 bases, there was a span of 8 bases. The CDR3 has 13 amino acids. Germline V lookup: CDR1 SGHNT, CDR2 YENEEA.

The CDR3 bases are TGTGCCAGCAGCCCCACCCTGGGGGGAAACACTGAAGCTTTCTTT. Translated: CASSPTLGGNTEAFF. The rearrangement uses TRBV11-3 and TRBJ1-1; D is possibly TRBD1 (5 bases). Trimming removed 5 bases at V and 2 bases at J, with 15 bases between. The CDR3 has 15 residues. Per the germline V gene, CDR1 is SGHNT and CDR2 is YENEEA.

This clone was counted once. The J gene is TRBJ2-5, the V gene TRBV6-1; TRBD2 might be the D (6 bases). Germline CDR1 reads MNHNS; CDR2 reads SASEGT. The CDR3 is 15 amino acids. The ends were cut back, 2 bases at V and 5 bases at J, with 15 bases in the middle. The CDR3 coding sequence is TGTGCCAGCAGTGAATGGGGGGTTTTCACGGAGACCCAGTACTTC. Protein sequence: CASSEWGVFTETQYF.

This clone was seen only a few times. The chain links TRBV5-4 to TRBJ2-2; 8 bases line up with TRBD2. With 4 bases clipped from V and 6 bases from J, the junction kept 11 bases outside the gene matches. The germline V gene has CDR1 SGHNT and CDR2 YYREEE (reference sequence). The CDR3 runs to 16 residues. The CDR3 sequence: CASSPGGAREAGELFF. The CDR3 coding sequence is TGTGCCAGCAGCCCGGGGGGGGCCAGGGAGGCCGGGGAGCTGTTTTTT.

This clone came up once. The chain carries TRBV6-2 or TRBV6-3 and TRBJ2-1, with TRBD2 matching 7 bases. The junction had 14 bases not matched to a gene; V was cut back by 5 bases and J by 10 bases. CDR3 length: 15 residues. Germline V gene data show CDR1 as MNHEY and CDR2 as SVGEGT. The CDR3 region has the DNA TGTGCCAGCAGTCGCGGGGTAGCGGGCCGGTCAGAGCAGTTCTTC. It translates to CASSRGVAGRSEQFF.

This clone was observed a few times. The chain links TRBV18 to TRBJ1-2; a possible D gene is TRBD1 (6 bases). Trimming cost V 2 bases and J 5 bases, with 18 bases left between them. Germline loops: CDR1 KGHSH, CDR2 LQKENI. There are 16 residues in the CDR3. The CDR3 spells CASSPYGQPDLYGYTF. The CDR3 region has the DNA TGTGCCAGCTCACCATATGGACAGCCGGATCTATATGGCTACACCTTC.

The V call is TRBV24-1, the J call TRBJ1-4; 10 nucleotides agree with TRBD1. The CDR3 loop spans 11 amino acids. Germline V gene lookup returns CDR1 KGHDR and CDR2 SFDVKD. The DNA for the CDR3 is TGTGAAGGGACAGGGGATGAAAAACTGTTTTTT. Its translation: CEGTGDEKLFF.